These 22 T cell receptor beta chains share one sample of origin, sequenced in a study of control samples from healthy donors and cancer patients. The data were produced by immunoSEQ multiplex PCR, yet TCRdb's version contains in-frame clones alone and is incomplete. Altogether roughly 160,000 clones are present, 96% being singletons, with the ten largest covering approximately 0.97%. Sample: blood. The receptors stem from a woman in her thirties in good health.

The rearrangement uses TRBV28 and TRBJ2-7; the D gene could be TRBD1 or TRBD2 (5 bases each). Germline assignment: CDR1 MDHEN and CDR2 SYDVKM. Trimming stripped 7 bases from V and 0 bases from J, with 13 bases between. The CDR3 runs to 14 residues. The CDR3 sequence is CASMTPGTSYEQYF. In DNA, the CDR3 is TGTGCCAGCATGACCCCGGGGACCTCCTACGAGCAGTACTTC.

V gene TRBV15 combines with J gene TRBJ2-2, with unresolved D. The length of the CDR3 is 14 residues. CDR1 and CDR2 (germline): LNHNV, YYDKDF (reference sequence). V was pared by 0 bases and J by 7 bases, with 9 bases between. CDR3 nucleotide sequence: TGTGCCACCAGCAGAGATCCCACTATCGGGGAGCTGTTTTTT. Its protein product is CATSRDPTIGELFF.

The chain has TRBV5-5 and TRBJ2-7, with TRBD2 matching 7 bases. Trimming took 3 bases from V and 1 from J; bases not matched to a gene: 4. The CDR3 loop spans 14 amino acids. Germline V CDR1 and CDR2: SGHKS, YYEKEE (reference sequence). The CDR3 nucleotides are TGTGCCAGCAGCTACCTAGCGGAGTCCTACGAGCAGTACTTC. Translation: CASSYLAESYEQYF.

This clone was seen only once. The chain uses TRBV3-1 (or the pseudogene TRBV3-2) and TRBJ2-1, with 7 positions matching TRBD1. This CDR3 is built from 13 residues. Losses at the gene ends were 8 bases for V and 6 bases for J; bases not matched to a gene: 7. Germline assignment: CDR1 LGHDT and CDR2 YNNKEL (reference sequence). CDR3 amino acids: CASGQGVGNEQFF. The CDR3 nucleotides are TGTGCCAGCGGGCAGGGGGTCGGCAATGAGCAGTTCTTC.

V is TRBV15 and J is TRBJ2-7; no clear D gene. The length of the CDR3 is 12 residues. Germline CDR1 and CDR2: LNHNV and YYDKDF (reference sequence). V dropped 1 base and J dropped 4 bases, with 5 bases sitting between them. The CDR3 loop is CATSRVGYEQYF. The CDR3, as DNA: TGTGCCACCAGCAGAGTCGGGTACGAGCAGTACTTC.

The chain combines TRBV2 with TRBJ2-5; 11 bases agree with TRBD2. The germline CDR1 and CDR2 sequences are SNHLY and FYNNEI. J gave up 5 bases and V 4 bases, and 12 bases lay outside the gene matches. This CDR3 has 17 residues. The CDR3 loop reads CASSAGTSGGRGETQYF. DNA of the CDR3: TGTGCCAGCAGTGCCGGGACTAGCGGAGGTCGAGGGGAGACCCAGTACTTC.

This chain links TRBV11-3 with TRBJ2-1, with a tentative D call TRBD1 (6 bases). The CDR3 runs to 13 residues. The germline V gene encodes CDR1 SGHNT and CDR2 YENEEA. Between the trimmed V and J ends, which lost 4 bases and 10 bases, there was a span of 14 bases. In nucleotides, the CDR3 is TGTGCCAGCAGCTACTCCGACAGGACCGAGCAGTTCTTC. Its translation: CASSYSDRTEQFF.

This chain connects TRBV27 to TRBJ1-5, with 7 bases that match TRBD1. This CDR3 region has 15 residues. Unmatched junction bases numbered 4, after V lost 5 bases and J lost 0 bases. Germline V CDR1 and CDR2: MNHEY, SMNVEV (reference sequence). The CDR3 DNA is TGTGCCAGCAGTCCTACAGGGGATAGCAATCAGCCCCAGCATTTT. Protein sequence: CASSPTGDSNQPQHF.

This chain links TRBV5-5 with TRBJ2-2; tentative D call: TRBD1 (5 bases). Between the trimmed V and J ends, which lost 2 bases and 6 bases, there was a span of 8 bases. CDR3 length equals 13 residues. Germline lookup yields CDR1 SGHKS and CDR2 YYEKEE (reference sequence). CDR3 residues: CASSLQVPGELFF. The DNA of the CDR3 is TGTGCCAGCAGCTTACAGGTTCCCGGGGAGCTGTTTTTT.

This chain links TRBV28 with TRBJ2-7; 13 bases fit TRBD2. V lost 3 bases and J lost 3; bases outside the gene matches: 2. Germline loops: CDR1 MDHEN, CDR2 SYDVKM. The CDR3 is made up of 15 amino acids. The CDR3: CASSFRLAGGYEQYF. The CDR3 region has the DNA TGTGCCAGCAGTTTCCGACTAGCGGGGGGCTACGAGCAGTACTTC.

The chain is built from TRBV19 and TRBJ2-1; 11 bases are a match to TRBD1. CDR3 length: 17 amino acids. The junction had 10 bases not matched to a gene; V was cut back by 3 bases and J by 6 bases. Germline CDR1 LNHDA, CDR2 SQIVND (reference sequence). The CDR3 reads CASSMARTGGGGNEQFF. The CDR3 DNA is TGTGCCAGTAGTATGGCCAGGACAGGGGGCGGAGGCAATGAGCAGTTCTTC.

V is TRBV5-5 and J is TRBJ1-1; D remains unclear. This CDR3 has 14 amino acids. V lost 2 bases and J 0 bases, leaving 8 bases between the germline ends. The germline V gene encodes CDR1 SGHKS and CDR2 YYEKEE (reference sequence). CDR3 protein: CASSFRVMNTEAFF. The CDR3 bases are TGTGCCAGCAGCTTCCGGGTCATGAACACTGAAGCTTTCTTT.

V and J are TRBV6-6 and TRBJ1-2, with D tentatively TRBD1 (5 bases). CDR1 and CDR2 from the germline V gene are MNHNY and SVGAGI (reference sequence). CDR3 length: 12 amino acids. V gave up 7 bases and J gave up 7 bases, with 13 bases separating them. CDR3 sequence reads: CASINAGTGYTF. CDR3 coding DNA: TGTGCCAGCATCAACGCGGGGACTGGCTACACCTTC.

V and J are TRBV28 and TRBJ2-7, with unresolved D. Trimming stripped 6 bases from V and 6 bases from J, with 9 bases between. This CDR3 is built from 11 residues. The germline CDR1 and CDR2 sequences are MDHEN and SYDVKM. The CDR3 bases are TGTGCCAGCAGCAAAAGCACCGAGCAGTACTTC. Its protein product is CASSKSTEQYF. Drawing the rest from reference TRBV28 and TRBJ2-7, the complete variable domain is DVKVTQSSRYLVKRTGEKVFLECVQDMDHENMFWYRQDPGLGLRLIYFSYDVKMKEKGDIPEGYSVSREKKERFSLILESASTNQTSMYLCASSKSTEQYFGPGTRLTVT.

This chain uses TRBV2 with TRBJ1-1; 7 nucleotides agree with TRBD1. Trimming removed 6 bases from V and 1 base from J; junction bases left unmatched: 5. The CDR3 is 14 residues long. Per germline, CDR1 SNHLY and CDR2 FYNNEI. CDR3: CASRTDRRNTEAFF. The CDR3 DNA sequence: TGTGCCAGCAGGACGGACAGGAGGAACACTGAAGCTTTCTTT.

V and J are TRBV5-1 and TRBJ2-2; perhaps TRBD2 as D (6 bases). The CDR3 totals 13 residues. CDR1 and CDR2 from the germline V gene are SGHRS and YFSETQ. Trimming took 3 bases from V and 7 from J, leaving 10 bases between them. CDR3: CASSSPGLGELFF. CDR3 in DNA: TGCGCCAGCAGCTCACCGGGACTCGGGGAGCTGTTTTTT.

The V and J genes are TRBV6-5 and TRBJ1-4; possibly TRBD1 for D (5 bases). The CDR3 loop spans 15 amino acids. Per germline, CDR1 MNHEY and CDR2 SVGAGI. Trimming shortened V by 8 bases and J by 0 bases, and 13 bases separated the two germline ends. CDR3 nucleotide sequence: TGTGCCAGCTCGGCGACAGCCCCAACTAATGAAAAACTGTTTTTT. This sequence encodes CASSATAPTNEKLFF.

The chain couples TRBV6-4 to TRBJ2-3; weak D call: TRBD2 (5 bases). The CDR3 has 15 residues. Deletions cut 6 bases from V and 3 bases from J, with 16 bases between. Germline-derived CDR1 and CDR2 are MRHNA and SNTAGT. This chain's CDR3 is CASSISAGSTDTQYF. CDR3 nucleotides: TGTGCCAGCAGCATTAGCGCGGGCTCTACAGATACGCAGTATTTT.

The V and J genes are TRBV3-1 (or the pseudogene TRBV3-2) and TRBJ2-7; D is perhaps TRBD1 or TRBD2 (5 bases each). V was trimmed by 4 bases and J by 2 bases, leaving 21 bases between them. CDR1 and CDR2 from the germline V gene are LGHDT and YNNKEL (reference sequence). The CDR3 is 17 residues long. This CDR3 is CASSPGTDSLFAYEQYF. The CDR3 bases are TGTGCCAGCAGCCCTGGGACCGATTCCCTGTTTGCCTACGAGCAGTACTTC.

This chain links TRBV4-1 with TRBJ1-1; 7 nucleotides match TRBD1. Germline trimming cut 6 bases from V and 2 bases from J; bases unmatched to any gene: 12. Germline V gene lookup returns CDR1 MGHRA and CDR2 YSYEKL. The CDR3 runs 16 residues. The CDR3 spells CASSSVPGQTNTEAFF. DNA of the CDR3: TGCGCCAGCAGTTCAGTTCCGGGACAGACCAACACTGAAGCTTTCTTT.

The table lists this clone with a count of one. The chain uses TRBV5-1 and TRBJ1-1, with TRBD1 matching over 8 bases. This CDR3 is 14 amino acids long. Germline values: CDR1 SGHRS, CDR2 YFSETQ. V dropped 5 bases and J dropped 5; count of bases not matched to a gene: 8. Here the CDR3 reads CASRGQGAWTEAFF. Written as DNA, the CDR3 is TGCGCCAGCAGAGGTCAGGGGGCGTGGACTGAAGCTTTCTTT.

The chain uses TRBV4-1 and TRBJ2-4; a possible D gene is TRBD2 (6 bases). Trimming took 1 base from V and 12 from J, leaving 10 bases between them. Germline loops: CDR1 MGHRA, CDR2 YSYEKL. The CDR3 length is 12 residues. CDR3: CASSQVGGTQYF. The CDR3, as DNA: TGCGCCAGCAGCCAAGTGGGGGGAACTCAGTACTTC.